These 20 T cell receptor beta chains were all obtained from the same sample, sequenced in a study of T-cell reconstitution after alpha-beta-depleted transplantation in children (TCRdb year 2016). Explained via the paper, the treatment or condition label denotes: allogeneic hematopoietic cell transplantation with graft depleted of TCRalphabeta T cells and CD19 B cells. Receptor amplification or capture employed PCR. The data were produced on an Illumina HiSeq 2500. To normalize quantification of the TCRbeta repertoire, the TCR libraries were built with molecular barcoding that relied on unique molecular identifiers. Using fastp trimming at Q25 and MiXCR clonotype assembly, TCRdb reanalyzed the public sequencing data and kept in-frame beta chains. Each CDR3 protein appears once, grouped with its most common genes and DNA. In this sample the table shows fewer than 550,000 distinct CDR3 sequences, over 10% of which occur a single time. The ten most abundant clones make up 11% to 15% of the sample.

The input for sequencing was PBMCs, mostly from graft donor cells, taken 180 days after TCRalphabeta/CD19-depleted stem cell transplant. The origin of the receptors is a female patient aged 2-15 years who had a stem cell transplant for aplastic anemia, so the T cells may come from the graft donor.

The CDR3 DNA reads TGTGCCAGCAGCTCGCTCCCGCTGGACAGTCCCAAGAGGACCCAGTACTTC. Translated: CASSSLPLDSPKRTQYF. This sequence joins TRBV7-8 and TRBJ2-5; tentatively, D is TRBD1 (6 bases). Trimming cost V 4 bases and J 7 bases, with 25 bases left between them. Germline V gene lookup returns CDR1 SGHVS and CDR2 FQNEAQ. CDR3 length: 17 amino acids.

This clonotype was counted many times. V is TRBV20-1 and J is TRBJ2-3; weak D call: TRBD1 (5 bases). The CDR3 has 14 residues. The V gene's germline CDR1 is DFQATT and CDR2 SNEGSKA (reference sequence). V lost 0 bases and J 4 bases, leaving 11 bases between the germline ends. The CDR3 sequence: CSARDTRGPDTQYF. In DNA, the CDR3 is TGCAGTGCTAGAGATACAAGGGGTCCAGATACGCAGTATTTT.

This clonotype was recorded many times. The rearrangement joins TRBV29-1 to TRBJ1-2, with unresolved D. CDR1 and CDR2 from the germline V gene are SQVTM and ANQGSEA. The CDR3 runs 11 residues. V gave up 4 bases and J gave up 3 bases, with 6 bases separating them. CDR3 nucleotides: TGCAGCGTTGGGTCGTACTATGGCTACACCTTC. It specifies CSVGSYYGYTF.

The chain carries TRBV10-3 and TRBJ1-1; D is unresolved. V dropped 10 bases and J dropped 1 base, with 13 bases sitting between them. The CDR3 has 13 amino acids. Germline assignment: CDR1 ENHRY and CDR2 SYGVKD. The CDR3 nucleotides are TGTGCCACCTCCCCGGGGAAGAACACTGAAGCTTTCTTT. It codes for CATSPGKNTEAFF.

The chain has TRBV11-1 and TRBJ2-7; weak D call: TRBD2 (5 bases). Per germline, CDR1 SGHAT and CDR2 FQDESV (reference sequence). V was clipped by 2 bases and J by 3 bases, with 14 bases between them. The CDR3 extends over 15 amino acids. CDR3 bases: TGTGCCAGCAGCTTATATGTAGGCCGGGACTACGAGCAGTACTTC. Protein sequence: CASSLYVGRDYEQYF.

This clonotype appeared many times. V is TRBV5-1 and J is TRBJ1-4; possibly TRBD1 for D (6 bases). V lost 4 bases and J lost 0, with 10 bases in between. CDR1 is SGHRS and CDR2 is YFSETQ in the germline V gene. The CDR3 extends over 15 amino acids. The CDR3 nucleotides read TGCGCCAGCAGCCCGACAGGAGCAACTAATGAAAAACTGTTTTTT. Translated: CASSPTGATNEKLFF.

As for this clonotype: This may be a read error: a much more frequent sequence differs by one nucleotide. J is TRBJ2-6 and V is TRBV20-1; 7 bases are a match to TRBD1. After removal of 6 bases from V and 0 bases from J, the junction contained 8 bases not matched to a gene. The CDR3 extends over 16 amino acids. Germline CDR1 and CDR2: DFQATT and SNEGSKA (reference sequence). The CDR3 spells CSARDSGVSGANVLTF. Here the CDR3 DNA reads TGCAGTGCACGGGACAGTGGGGTCTCTGGGGCCAACGTCCTGACTTTC.

This chain uses TRBV6-2 or TRBV6-3 with TRBJ2-5; 13 nucleotides agree with TRBD2. The ends lost 7 bases at V and 2 bases at J; junction bases unmatched: 1. Per the germline V gene, CDR1 is MNHEY and CDR2 is SVGEGT. The CDR3 covers 14 residues. CDR3 region: CASTGLAGQETQYF. The CDR3 bases are TGTGCCAGCACGGGACTAGCGGGGCAAGAGACCCAGTACTTC.

Many counts were recorded for this clonotype. The chain carries TRBV12-3 or TRBV12-4 and TRBJ2-7, with TRBD1 identical over 12 bases. There are 14 residues in the CDR3. V was pared by 6 bases and J by 6 bases, with 6 bases of the junction left unmatched. CDR3 DNA: TGTGCCAGCAGGGGACAGGGGGCTTCCGGCGAGCAGTACTTC. Translated: CASRGQGASGEQYF.

This clonotype was recorded many times. The V call is TRBV10-1, the J call TRBJ2-3; TRBD1 agrees at 9 bases. V shed 5 bases, J shed 4 bases, and the junction held 4 bases outside the gene matches. CDR3 size: 14 residues. Looked up from germline, CDR1 is WNHNN and CDR2 is SYGVQD (reference sequence). The CDR3 sequence: CASSPGQGSDTQYF. CDR3 coding DNA: TGCGCCAGCAGTCCGGGACAGGGTTCAGATACGCAGTATTTT.

There are a few counts of this clonotype. The V call is TRBV3-1, the J call TRBJ2-5; TRBD2 matches 10 bases. Germline V gene lookup returns CDR1 LGHDT and CDR2 YNNKEL (reference sequence). V shed 3 bases and J 3 bases; nucleotides not matched to a gene: 7. There are 16 residues in the CDR3. In nucleotides, the CDR3 is TGTGCCAGCAGCCACCTAGCGGGGGCCGCTGAAGAGACCCAGTACTTC. Encoded protein: CASSHLAGAAEETQYF.

The gene calls are TRBV24-1 and TRBJ2-1; the D gene is possibly TRBD1 (6 bases). This CDR3 has 14 residues. V lost 1 base, J lost 9 bases, and 12 bases lay in between. Germline V gene data show CDR1 as KGHDR and CDR2 as SFDVKD. The CDR3 DNA reads TGTGCCACCAGTGATTTAGACAGGCAGGGTGAGCAGTTCTTC. Translating gives CATSDLDRQGEQFF.

This clonotype has more than one count but fewer than ten. This rearrangement joins TRBV29-1 to TRBJ1-3, with a possible D match to TRBD1 (5 bases). Trimming cost V 6 bases and J 2 bases, with 8 bases left between them. Germline lookup yields CDR1 SQVTM and CDR2 ANQGSEA. This CDR3 spans 12 amino acids. Here the CDR3 reads CSVGLTGNTIYF. The CDR3 nucleotides are TGCAGCGTGGGACTAACTGGAAACACCATATATTTT. Full variable domain (missing parts from reference TRBV29-1 and TRBJ1-3): SAVISQKPSRDICQRGTSLTIQCQVDSQVTMMFWYRQQPGQSLTLIATANQGSEATYESGFVIDKFPISRPNLTFSTLTVSNMSPEDSSIYLCSVGLTGNTIYFGEGSWLTVV.

This clonotype was observed a few times. The V gene is TRBV20-1, the J gene TRBJ2-3; D not resolved. CDR3 length: 10 residues. CDR1 is DFQATT and CDR2 is SNEGSKA in the germline V gene (reference sequence). V gave up 5 bases and J gave up 3 bases, with 3 bases separating them. The CDR3 is CSAGTDTQYF. DNA for the CDR3: TGCAGTGCTGGAACAGATACGCAGTATTTT.

This clonotype was seen at least ten times. The chain has TRBV7-2 and TRBJ2-3, with 13 bases aligning to TRBD2. With 2 bases clipped from V and 7 bases from J, the junction kept 3 bases outside the gene matches. The CDR3 covers 15 residues. Germline V CDR1 and CDR2: SGHTA, FQGNSA. The chain's CDR3 is CASSLRTSGSHTQYF. CDR3 in DNA: TGTGCCAGCAGCTTAAGGACTAGCGGGAGTCATACGCAGTATTTT. The full variable domain, rest sourced from reference TRBV7-2 and TRBJ2-3, is GAGVSQSPSNKVTEKGKDVELRCDPISGHTALYWYRQSLGQGLEFLIYFQGNSAPDKSGLPSDRFSAERTGGSVSTLTIQRTQQEDSAVYLCASSLRTSGSHTQYFGPGTRLTVL.

This clonotype was seen more than once but under ten times. The CDR3 spells CASSLEGKAVRGEQYV. Here the CDR3 DNA reads TGTGCCAGCAGCTTAGAAGGGAAAGCCGTTCGGGGAGAGCAGTACGTC. This chain connects TRBV7-8 to TRBJ2-7; tentatively, D is TRBD2 (5 bases). Germline CDR1 SGHVS, CDR2 FQNEAQ. The CDR3 has 16 amino acids. Trimming took 1 base from V and 7 from J, leaving 20 bases between them.

The table lists this clonotype with many counts. The chain carries TRBV4-2 and TRBJ2-2; D unresolved. CDR1 is LGHNA, CDR2 YNFKEQ, per germline. The CDR3 totals 16 residues. V shed 0 bases and J shed 0 bases, with 8 bases lying between them. CDR3 protein: CASSQEEPTNTGELFF. The CDR3 DNA follows: TGTGCCAGCAGCCAAGAGGAGCCTACGAACACCGGGGAGCTGTTTTTT.

The sample holds a few counts of this clonotype. A junction end diverges from the germline sequence, so it may reflect a read error. This chain uses TRBV7-9 with TRBJ2-7; the match to TRBD1 covers 8 bases. Per the germline V gene, CDR1 is SEHNR and CDR2 is FQNEAQ (reference sequence). The CDR3 is 14 amino acids. The CDR3 spells CASSLATGQAVFNF. The CDR3 DNA sequence: TGTGCCAGCAGCTTAGCCACGGGACAGGCGGTTTTTAACTTC.

This clonotype was seen at least ten times. The CDR3 DNA reads TGCAGTGCTAGTTTACTAGCTCAAGAGACCCAGTACTTC. It yields the protein CSASLLAQETQYF. The V call is TRBV20-1, the J call TRBJ2-5; the D gene is possibly TRBD2 (6 bases). Trimming took off 3 bases at V and 2 bases at J, with 10 bases between the two ends. CDR1 is DFQATT and CDR2 is SNEGSKA in the germline V gene (reference sequence). This CDR3 has 13 amino acids.

The sample holds a few counts of this clonotype. The V call is TRBV29-1, the J call TRBJ1-3; the D is unclear. The V end was cut by 0 bases, the J end by 3 bases, with 3 bases between. CDR1 is SQVTM and CDR2 is ANQGSEA in the germline V gene. The CDR3 is 12 amino acids. The CDR3 spells CSVEDRGNTIYF. The DNA of the CDR3 is TGCAGCGTTGAAGATCGTGGAAACACCATATATTTT.